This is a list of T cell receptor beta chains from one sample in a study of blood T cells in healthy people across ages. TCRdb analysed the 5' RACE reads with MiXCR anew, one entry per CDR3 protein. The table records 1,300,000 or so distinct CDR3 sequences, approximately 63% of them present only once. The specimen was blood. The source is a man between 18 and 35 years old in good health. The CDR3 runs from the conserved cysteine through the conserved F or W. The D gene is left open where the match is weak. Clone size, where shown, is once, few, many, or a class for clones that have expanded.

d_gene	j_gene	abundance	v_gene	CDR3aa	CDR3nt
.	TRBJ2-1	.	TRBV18	CASSPPTDYNEQFF	TGTGCCAGCTCACCCCCCACAGACTACAATGAGCAGTTCTTC
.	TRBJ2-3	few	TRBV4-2	CASSQKTSTDTQYF	TGTGCCAGCAGCCAAAAGACTAGCACAGATACGCAGTATTTT
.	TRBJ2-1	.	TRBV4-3	CASSHDGGVHNEQFF	TGCGCCAGCAGCCATGATGGCGGGGTTCACAATGAGCAGTTCTTC
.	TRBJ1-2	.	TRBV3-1	CASSPVTRTGERHGYTF	TGTGCCAGCAGCCCAGTAACACGGACGGGGGAAAGGCATGGCTACACCTTC
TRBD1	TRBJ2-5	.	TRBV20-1	CSARVGRQGIWEQYF	TGCAGTGCTAGAGTAGGGAGACAGGGGATTTGGGAGCAGTACTTC
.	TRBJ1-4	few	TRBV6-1	CASSAGSANEKLFF	TGTGCCAGCAGCGCCGGGTCCGCCAATGAAAAACTGTTTTTT
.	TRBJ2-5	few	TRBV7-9	CASSPRDLEETQYF	TGTGCCAGCAGCCCCCGGGACCTCGAAGAGACCCAGTACTTC
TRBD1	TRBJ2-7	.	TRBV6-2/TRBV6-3	CASSYPSDRLTYEQYF	TGTGCCAGCAGTTACCCCTCGGACAGGCTGACCTACGAGCAGTACTTC
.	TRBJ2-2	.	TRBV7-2	CASSFRDVGTGELFF	TGTGCCAGCAGCTTTAGGGACGTCGGCACCGGGGAGCTGTTTTTT
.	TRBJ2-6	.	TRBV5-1	CASSLRQAGSGANVLTF	TGCGCCAGCAGCCTACGACAGGCTGGCTCTGGGGCCAACGTCCTGACTTTC
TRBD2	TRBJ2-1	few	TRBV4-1	CASSPSSSGLAVGFF	TGCGCCAGCAGCCCGTCCTCTAGCGGACTAGCGGTCGGGTTCTTC
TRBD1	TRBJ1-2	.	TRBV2	CASSDDRVPWGYTF	TGTGCCAGCAGTGATGACAGGGTACCTTGGGGCTACACCTTC
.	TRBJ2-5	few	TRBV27	CASSVYEGETQYF	TGTGCCAGCAGTGTTTACGAGGGAGAGACCCAGTACTTC
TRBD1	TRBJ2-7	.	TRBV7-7	CASSPTYRGTNEQYF	TGTGCTAGCAGCCCTACTTACAGGGGTACAAACGAGCAGTACTTC
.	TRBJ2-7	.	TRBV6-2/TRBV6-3	CPSSRIRDTSYEQYF	TGTCCCAGCAGTAGGATAAGGGACACTTCCTACGAGCAGTACTTC
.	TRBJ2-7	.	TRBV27	CASSLSVGGRVYEQYF	TGTGCCAGCAGTTTATCGGTAGGAGGGAGAGTCTACGAGCAGTACTTC
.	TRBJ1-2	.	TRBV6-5	CASSYGLQADYTF	TGTGCCAGCAGTTATGGCCTGCAGGCGGACTACACCTTC
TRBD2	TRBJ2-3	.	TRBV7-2	CASSLVSGSLYF	TGTGCCAGCAGCTTAGTTAGCGGGAGTTTGTATTTT
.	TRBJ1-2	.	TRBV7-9	CASSFGALSGYTF	TGTGCCAGCAGCTTTGGGGCCCTATCTGGCTACACCTTC
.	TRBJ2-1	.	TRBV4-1	CASSLPTNNEQFF	TGCGCCAGCAGCCTACCTACGAACAATGAGCAGTTCTTC
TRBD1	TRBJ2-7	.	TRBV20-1	CSATGTESEQYF	TGCAGTGCTACCGGGACAGAAAGCGAGCAGTACTTC
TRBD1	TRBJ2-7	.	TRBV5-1	CASSHTGTVPYEQYF	TGCGCCAGCAGCCATACCGGGACAGTACCCTACGAGCAGTACTTC
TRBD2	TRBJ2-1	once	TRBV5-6	CASSLDLAGGLDEQFF	TGTGCCAGCAGCTTGGATTTAGCGGGGGGTCTAGATGAGCAGTTCTTC
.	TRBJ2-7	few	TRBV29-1	CSVEGQTGLGYEQYF	TGCAGCGTTGAAGGTCAGACAGGTTTGGGATACGAGCAGTACTTC
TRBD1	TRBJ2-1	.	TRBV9	CASSVGDRVYNEQFF	TGTGCCAGCAGCGTAGGTGACAGGGTCTACAATGAGCAGTTCTTC
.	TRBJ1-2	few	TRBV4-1	CASSRRTVLLYGYTF	TGCGCCAGCAGCAGGCGGACAGTTCTACTCTATGGCTACACCTTC
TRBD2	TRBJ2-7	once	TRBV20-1	CSAGRTSGGMPYEQYF	TGCAGTGCTGGGAGGACTAGCGGGGGCATGCCCTACGAGCAGTACTTC
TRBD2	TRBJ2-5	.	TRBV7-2	CASSSGRVVWETQYF	TGTGCCAGCAGCTCAGGGAGGGTTGTGTGGGAGACCCAGTACTTC
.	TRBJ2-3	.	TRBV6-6	CASSYSMGGSTDTQYF	TGTGCCAGCAGTTACTCGATGGGCGGATCCACAGATACGCAGTATTTT
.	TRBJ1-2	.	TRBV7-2	CASSLPPPTVGYTF	TGTGCCAGCAGCCTGCCGCCGCCCACGGTAGGCTACACCTTC
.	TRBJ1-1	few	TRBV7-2	CASSSQALNTEAFF	TGTGCCAGCAGCTCGCAGGCTCTGAACACTGAAGCTTTCTTT
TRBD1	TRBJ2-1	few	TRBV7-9	CASSLSTGPLYNEQFF	TGTGCCAGCAGCTTATCGACAGGGCCCCTATACAATGAGCAGTTCTTC
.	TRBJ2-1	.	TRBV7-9	CASENRGSGNEQFF	TGTGCCAGCGAAAATCGGGGGTCGGGCAATGAGCAGTTCTTC
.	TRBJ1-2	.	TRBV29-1	CSVSPGLKGGYTF	TGCAGCGTTTCCCCAGGGCTTAAGGGTGGCTACACCTTC
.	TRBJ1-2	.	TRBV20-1	CSAKPDTNDGYTF	TGCAGTGCTAAGCCGGACACCAACGATGGCTACACCTTC
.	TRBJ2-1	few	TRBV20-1	CSASFADFNNEQFF	TGCAGTGCTAGCTTCGCGGATTTTAACAATGAGCAGTTCTTC
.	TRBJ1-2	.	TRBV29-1	CSVVGSAEGYGYTF	TGCAGCGTTGTTGGATCAGCGGAGGGCTATGGCTACACCTTC
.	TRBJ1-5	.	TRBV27	CASSPQGPYSNQPQHF	TGTGCCAGCAGTCCCCAGGGACCTTATAGCAATCAGCCCCAGCATTTT
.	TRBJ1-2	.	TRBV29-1	CSVEESDNCYTF	TGCAGCGTTGAAGAGAGTGATAATTGCTACACCTTC
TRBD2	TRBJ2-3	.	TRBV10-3	CAISVIAGEITDTQYF	TGTGCCATCAGTGTAATAGCGGGGGAGATCACAGATACGCAGTATTTT
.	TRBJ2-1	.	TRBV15	CATGRHNEQFF	TGTGCCACCGGGAGACACAATGAGCAGTTCTTC
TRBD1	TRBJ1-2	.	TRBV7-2	CASNTRGGTGSHYGYTF	TGTGCCAGCAATACCAGGGGCGGGACAGGGAGTCACTATGGCTACACCTTC
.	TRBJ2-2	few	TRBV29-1	CSVDDWGAGELFF	TGCAGCGTTGATGATTGGGGGGCCGGGGAGCTGTTTTTT
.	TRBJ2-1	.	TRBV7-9	CASSHTNSNEQFF	TGTGCCAGCAGCCACACGAACTCCAATGAGCAGTTCTTC
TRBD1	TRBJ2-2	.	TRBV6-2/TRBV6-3	CASSYLHRGVNTGELFF	TGTGCCAGCAGTTACTTACACAGGGGGGTTAACACCGGGGAGCTGTTTTTT